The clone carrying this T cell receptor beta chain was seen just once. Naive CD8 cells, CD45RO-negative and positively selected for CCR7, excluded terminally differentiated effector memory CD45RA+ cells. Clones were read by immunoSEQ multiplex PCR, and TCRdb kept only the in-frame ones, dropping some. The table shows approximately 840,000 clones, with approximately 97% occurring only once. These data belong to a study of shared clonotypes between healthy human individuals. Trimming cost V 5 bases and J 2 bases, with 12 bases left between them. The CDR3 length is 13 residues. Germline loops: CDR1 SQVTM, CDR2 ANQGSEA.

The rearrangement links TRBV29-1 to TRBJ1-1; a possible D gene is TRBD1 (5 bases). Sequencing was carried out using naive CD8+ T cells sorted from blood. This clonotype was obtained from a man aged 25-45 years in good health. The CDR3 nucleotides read TGCAGCGTTCCATTGACAGACAACACTGAAGCTTTCTTT. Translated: CSVPLTDNTEAFF.